This T cell receptor (beta chain) came from a study of CD8 T cells in Susac syndrome. With random hexamers, roughly 0.45 to 1 ug RNA was reverse transcribed. MiXCR, applied by TCRdb to the immunoSEQ multiplex PCR reads, yields one record per CDR3 protein. The table has around 130,000 distinct CDR3 sequences, about 93% seen once. What was sequenced was CD4+ T cells from PBMCs. The sequence derives from a human donor in good health.

In nucleotides, the CDR3 is TGTGCCAGCAGCCAAGTGGCCACAGGGGGCGAAGCTTTCTTT. This codes for CASSQVATGGEAFF. V gene TRBV3-1 combines with J gene TRBJ1-1; 9 bases agree with TRBD1. Germline V gene lookup returns CDR1 LGHDT and CDR2 YNNKEL (reference sequence). The CDR3 has 14 residues. The J segment lost 8 bases and the V segment lost 1 base, leaving 5 bases of the junction unmatched.